Listed below are T cell receptor beta chains from one sample, sequenced in a study of lung T cells in sarcoidosis with Löfgren's syndrome. A single record per CDR3 protein comes from TCRdb applying MiXCR to the reads. The table includes tens of thousands of distinct CDR3 sequences, 21% detected once. Sequencing was performed on CD4+ T cells from PBMCs. These receptors came from a human donor with sarcoidosis (Löfgren's syndrome or another form), or a control subject (not recorded which). Both conserved end residues are part of each CDR3. A D gene is named only where the DNA matches it firmly. Not all rows give a size; the values are once, few, many and, for expanded clones, a class.

d_call	v_call	cdr3_length	j_call	clone_size	cdr3_aa	cdr3_nt
TRBD1	TRBV20-1	13	TRBJ2-1	many	CSAAGTGTNEQFF	TGCAGTGCTGCGGGGACAGGGACCAATGAGCAGTTCTTC
.	TRBV28	11	TRBJ2-7	many	CASSSGNEQYF	TGTGCCAGCTCCTCCGGGAACGAGCAGTACTTC
.	TRBV19	15	TRBJ2-1	few	CASIAGRAPYNEQFF	TGTGCCAGTATTGCAGGGCGGGCCCCCTACAATGAGCAGTTCTTC
TRBD1	TRBV19	15	TRBJ2-1	.	CASRTPGTGENGQFF	TGTGCCAGTAGGACCCCCGGGACAGGGGAGAATGGGCAGTTCTTC
TRBD2	TRBV20-1	15	TRBJ2-1	many	CSAQLAGSSYNEQFF	TGCAGTGCTCAACTAGCGGGGAGCTCCTACAATGAGCAGTTCTTC
.	TRBV7-6	18	TRBJ1-6	many	CASSLGSLGGLYNSPLHF	TGTGCCAGCAGCTTAGGCTCTTTGGGGGGCCTATATAATTCACCCCTCCACTTT
.	TRBV7-2	13	TRBJ2-3	many	CASSLSRADTQYF	TGTGCCAGCAGCTTAAGTCGGGCAGATACGCAGTATTTT
TRBD1	TRBV14	17	TRBJ1-1	many	CASSQGGTSTGGTEAFF	TGTGCCAGCAGCCAAGGGGGAACCTCAACAGGGGGCACTGAAGCTTTCTTT
.	TRBV6-6	15	TRBJ2-3	many	CASSYSAGRTDTQYF	TGTGCCAGCAGTTACTCCGCAGGGCGCACAGATACGCAGTATTTT
TRBD1	TRBV18	17	TRBJ1-4	many	CASSPGTGPATNEKLFF	TGTGCCAGCTCACCAGGGACAGGACCTGCAACTAATGAAAAACTGTTTTTT
TRBD2	TRBV6-1	15	TRBJ2-3	many	CASSELAGGPDTQYF	TGTGCCAGCAGTGAACTAGCGGGGGGGCCAGATACGCAGTATTTT
.	TRBV6-1	15	TRBJ2-2	.	CASSEFPSNTGELFF	TGTGCCAGCAGTGAATTCCCCAGCAACACCGGGGAGCTGTTTTTT
.	TRBV7-2	13	TRBJ1-1	many	CASSLRTDFEAFF	TGTGCCAGCAGCTTACGGACAGATTTTGAAGCTTTCTTT
.	TRBV19	15	TRBJ2-1	.	CASSIDSLGHNEQFF	TGTGCCAGTAGTATAGACAGCCTCGGTCACAATGAGCAGTTCTTC
.	TRBV29-1	13	TRBJ2-5	.	CSVVQGSQETQYF	TGCAGCGTCGTACAGGGCTCTCAAGAGACCCAGTACTTC
.	TRBV28	13	TRBJ2-2	many	CASRGLAGGELFF	TGTGCCAGCAGGGGACTGGCTGGCGGGGAGCTGTTTTTT
.	TRBV4-2	18	TRBJ1-6	many	CASSQDRFSGPNNSPLHF	TGTGCCAGCAGCCAAGATCGCTTCAGTGGTCCTAATAATTCACCCCTCCACTTT
.	TRBV27	13	TRBJ1-1	once	CANNKFQGAESFF	TGTGCCAACAATAAGTTTCAAGGAGCTGAATCTTTCTTT
TRBD2	TRBV5-1	19	TRBJ2-1	.	CSSSLIVRWGLASYNEQFF	TGCTCCAGCAGCTTGATCGTCAGGTGGGGACTAGCCTCCTACAATGAGCAGTTCTTC
.	TRBV11-2	14	TRBJ2-3	.	CASSLDHPLAPQYF	TGTGCCAGCAGCTTAGATCACCCTCTGGCTCCGCAGTATTTT
.	TRBV27	13	TRBJ1-2	many	CASSLNGDHGYTF	TGTGCCAGCAGTTTAAACGGGGACCATGGCTACACCTTC
.	TRBV27	12	TRBJ2-4	medium-sized	CASSLGPGELYF	TGTGCCAGCAGCCTAGGGCCAGGGGAGTTGTACTTC
.	TRBV19	14	TRBJ1-5	.	CASRRDLGNQPQHF	TGTGCCAGTAGACGAGACTTGGGCAATCAGCCCCAGCATTTT
TRBD1	TRBV20-1	16	TRBJ2-1	few	CSARRRQGKAYNEQFF	TGCAGTGCTAGGCGACGACAGGGTAAAGCCTACAATGAGCAGTTCTTC
TRBD2	TRBV30	16	TRBJ2-3	few	CAWSGTSGRATDTQYF	TGTGCCTGGAGTGGGACTAGCGGGAGGGCCACAGATACGCAGTATTTT
TRBD2	TRBV27	16	TRBJ2-1	medium-sized	CASSTLAPSSYNEQFF	TGTGCCAGCAGTACACTAGCGCCCAGCTCCTACAATGAGCAGTTCTTC
.	TRBV6-1	15	TRBJ2-1	many	CASSEAWGSYNEQFF	TGTGCCAGCAGTGAAGCGTGGGGCAGCTACAATGAGCAGTTCTTC
TRBD2	TRBV27	14	TRBJ2-3	medium-sized	CASRTGTSGSSQYF	TGTGCCAGCAGAACCGGGACTAGCGGGAGCTCGCAGTATTTT
.	TRBV6-1	15	TRBJ2-1	many	CASSIRKQAFNEQFF	TGTGCCAGCAGTATACGGAAGCAGGCCTTCAATGAGCAGTTCTTC
TRBD1	TRBV29-1	13	TRBJ1-1	few	CSVAGQQNTEAFF	TGCAGCGTCGCGGGACAGCAGAACACTGAAGCTTTCTTT
.	TRBV5-1	14	TRBJ2-6	.	CASSLGSGANVLTF	TGCGCCAGCAGCTTGGGCTCTGGGGCCAACGTCCTGACTTTC
.	TRBV5-5	13	TRBJ1-1	.	CASSLDVGTEAFF	TGTGCCAGCAGCTTGGACGTCGGCACTGAAGCTTTCTTT
.	TRBV20-1	13	TRBJ2-6	.	CSASSSGANVLTF	TGCAGTGCTAGTAGCTCTGGGGCCAACGTCCTGACTTTC
.	TRBV4-1	17	TRBJ2-3	.	CASSQDFSGISTDTQYF	TGCGCCAGCAGCCAAGATTTCTCCGGCATTAGCACAGATACGCAGTATTTT
TRBD1	TRBV4-2	16	TRBJ1-2	few	CASSQVSGQGAFGYTF	TGTGCCAGCAGCCAAGTGTCGGGACAGGGGGCCTTTGGCTACACCTTC
TRBD1	TRBV29-1	15	TRBJ2-1	few	CSAVKGAASYNEQFF	TGCAGCGCCGTAAAGGGGGCGGCCTCCTACAATGAGCAGTTCTTC